This T cell receptor beta chain was captured in a study of regulatory T cells in long-lasting Graves disease. Findings of the study overall: Among persistent patients, a larger number of public clonotypes were shared (around 3,000) than among newly diagnosed patients (about 970). Persistent Graves' patients showed less TCR diversity than newly diagnosed patients showed. Persistent disease showed a preference for TRBV28, TRBJ1-2 and TRBJ2-5.

Time point noted: newly diagnosed GD, antithyroid drugs for less than 3 months. From PBMCs, RNA was extracted and then used to make the TCR library. In this sample, this clonotype turned up many times. Antigen: not known. HTBI primers from iRepertoire and Arm-PCR of CDR3 regions yielded the TCR beta libraries. TCRdb independently ran MiXCR on the multiplex PCR reads; one entry per CDR3 protein. This sample has some 250,000 distinct CDR3 sequences, with approximately 18% found just once. The CDR3 has 14 amino acids. Germline CDR1 is SGHRS and CDR2 is YFSETQ. The V and J ends lost 4 bases and 2 bases respectively, with 10 bases between them. This sample also appeared in a second study, on T cells in Graves' hyperthyroidism and ophthalmopathy. Per that paper: Blood also held most thyroid clonotypes expanded beyond 0.001.

The source material was peripheral blood mononuclear cells (PBMCs), sampled at new diagnosis, from a patient treated with antithyroid drugs. The chain carries TRBV5-1 and TRBJ1-3; D remains ambiguous. The origin of this receptor is a woman aged 30 to 39 with Graves disease. This CDR3 reads CASSPSEPGNTIYF. The CDR3 bases are TGCGCCAGCAGCCCCTCAGAGCCTGGAAACACCATATATTTT. The variable domain in full, with the rest retrieved from reference TRBV5-1 and TRBJ1-3, is KAGVTQTPRYLIKTRGQQVTLSCSPISGHRSVSWYQQTPGQGLQFLFEYFSETQRNKGNFPGRFSGRQFSNSRSEMNVSTLELGDSALYLCASSPSEPGNTIYFGEGSWLTVV.